Sequencing of this T cell receptor beta chain was carried out in a study of monozygotic twins with inflammatory bowel disease. The CDR3 runs 13 residues. Germline lookup yields CDR1 SGHDN and CDR2 FVKESK. Comment on this clonotype: Its antigen is unidentified.

Study results and caveats: The study found lower TCRbeta diversity (inverse Simpson) in IBD patients than in healthy co-twins.

The quantity of total RNA per TCR library was 3500 ng. TCRdb re-called the 5' RACE reads, yielding one record per CDR3 amino acid sequence without DNA. This table lists some 160,000 distinct CDR3 sequences. What was sequenced was blood. The source of this sequence is a human donor with ulcerative colitis or Crohn's disease, or a healthy co-twin of an affected twin (not recorded which). This chain links TRBV14 with TRBJ2-5. The CDR3 region is CASSQLIQGTQYF. Full variable domain (missing parts from reference TRBV14 and TRBJ2-5): EAGVTQFPSHSVIEKGQTVTLRCDPISGHDNLYWYRRVMGKEIKFLLHFVKESKQDESGMPNNRFLAERTGGTYSTLKVQPAELEDSGVYFCASSQLIQGTQYFGPGTRLLVL.